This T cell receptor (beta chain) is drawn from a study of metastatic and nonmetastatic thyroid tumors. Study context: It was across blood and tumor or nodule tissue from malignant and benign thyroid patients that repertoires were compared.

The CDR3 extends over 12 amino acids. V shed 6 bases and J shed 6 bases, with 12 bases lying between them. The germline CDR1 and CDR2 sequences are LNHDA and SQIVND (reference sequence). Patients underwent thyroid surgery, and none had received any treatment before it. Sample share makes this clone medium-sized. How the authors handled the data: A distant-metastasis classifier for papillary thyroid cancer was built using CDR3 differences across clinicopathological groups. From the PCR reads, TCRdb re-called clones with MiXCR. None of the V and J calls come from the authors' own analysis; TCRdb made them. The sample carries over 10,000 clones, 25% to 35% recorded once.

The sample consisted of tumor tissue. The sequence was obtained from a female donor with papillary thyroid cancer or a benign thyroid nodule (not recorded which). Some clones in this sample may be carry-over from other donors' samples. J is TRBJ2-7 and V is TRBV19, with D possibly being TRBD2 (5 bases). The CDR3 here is CASSEGEREQYF. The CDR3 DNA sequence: TGTGCCAGTAGCGAGGGAGAGCGCGAGCAGTACTTC.